A selection of T cell receptor beta chains follows, all from one sample in a study of tumor-infiltrating lymphocytes in oesophageal squamous cell carcinoma. MiXCR was run by TCRdb on the PCR reads, yielding one entry per CDR3 protein. Of about 21,000 distinct CDR3 sequences in the sample, about two fifths were seen once. Material for sequencing was normal esophageal tissue next to the tumor. These receptors all stem from a male donor with esophageal squamous cell carcinoma. Both conserved end residues are trimmed from each CDR3.

ASSPQLIWGELADTQY	TRBV7-2
ASSLVSRGGHEQY	TRBV7-2
ASSLNRARTEAF	TRBV12-3/TRBV12-4
ASSLGGQGNTGELF	TRBV7-2
ASSSLTYEQY	TRBV6-5
ASSPQGARTEKLF	TRBV7-8
ASSFLAWGVTDTQY	TRBV7-9
ASSPGLAGVEELF	TRBV5-4
ASSYGRAAQF	TRBV6-2/TRBV6-3
ASSLGPDRLYEQY	TRBV7-2
ASSARTGRGSVETQY	TRBV7-8
ASSFYAGKNEQY	TRBV12-3/TRBV12-4
ASSQAQGFKETQY	TRBV3-1
ASMGQTSYEQY	TRBV5-1
ASSMRTGGNGEQY	TRBV19
ASSEAGRGALGQY	TRBV6-1
ASVAGVLTYNEQF	TRBV28
ASKKRGGGRRIYGYT	TRBV2
ASSAGQSNTGELF	TRBV18
ASSPSQFSSQETQY	TRBV12-3/TRBV12-4
ATSDFTAGGTYEQY	TRBV24-1
ASSLAGARNEQY	TRBV11-1
ASSYGGLGEQY	TRBV6-1
ASSLEGQVLY	TRBV5-5
ASSPDPGREQY	TRBV18
ASSIRPGLAASYEQY	TRBV19
ASSSSSDEQF	TRBV28
ASSSPGQPVDEQF	TRBV28
ASSEGAGANVLT	TRBV10-1
ASRQRLNTGELF	TRBV28
ASSPGTGSVEQY	TRBV12-3/TRBV12-4
ASRVGGWGTEAF	TRBV28
ASSIYRGEQF	TRBV7-6
ASSPTPSSYNEQF	TRBV5-3
ASSYTSGGWSYNEQF	TRBV7-6
SASGGVTNEKLF	TRBV20-1
ASSLGGTALEQY	TRBV11-3
AIRLAGETDTQY	TRBV10-3